The entry that follows covers one T cell receptor beta chain sequence. Its target is unknown. cDNA reverse transcribed from extracted RNA served as the sequencing template. Assay: immunoSEQ multiplex PCR; the TCRdb copy retains only in-frame clones and omits some. This table holds roughly 120,000 clones, roughly 66% found once. The length of the CDR3 is 14 residues. Germline V gives CDR1 MNHEY, CDR2 SMNVEV (reference sequence). V was pared by 7 bases and J by 8 bases, with 18 bases between. The sample originates from a study of CD8+ T cells in alopecia areata. Study conclusions and caveats: Possibly as an HLA-related effect, TCR sharing across patients appeared less clear than in mice. Normal scalp had lower clonality than lesional scalp, with alopecia totalis/universalis lesions showing this most strongly. Sequencing of scalp samples also includes resident alphabeta T cells from normal skin.

The genes are TRBV27 and TRBJ1-3; D gene ambiguous. The sequence came from a human donor in good health. Sequenced material: CD4+ T cells sorted from blood. Written as DNA, the CDR3 is TGTGCCAGCAAGTGGCGGCAATCTGGGGACACCATATATTTT. Residues: CASKWRQSGDTIYF.